Many counts were recorded for the clone carrying this T cell receptor beta chain. CDR1 is SGHRS and CDR2 is YFSETQ in the germline V gene. This CDR3 region has 12 residues. Losses at the gene ends were 4 bases for V and 3 bases for J; bases not matched to a gene: 0. As for the cDNA, it was generated by 5'RACE with 10-nucleotide random UMIs. TCRdb re-called the 5' RACE reads with MiXCR, one entry per CDR3 protein. The repertoire has roughly 52,000 distinct CDR3 sequences, 3% to 4% of them found once; the top ten carry 6.5% to 8%. This sample was included in a study of neurological immune-mediated disorders. Unsorted libraries were generated from 2 million PBMCs. These cells had been stored in RNAlater at -80 C.

J is TRBJ1-1 and V is TRBV5-1, with 7 nucleotides matching TRBD1. The TCR sequence derives from a man aged 55 to 70 with multiple sclerosis. Specimen: PBMCs. The CDR3 DNA reads TGCGCCAGCAGCACAGGGGACACTGAAGCTTTCTTT. Residues: CASSTGDTEAFF.